This T cell receptor (beta chain) is from a study of radiation and T cells in renal cell carcinoma. The germline V gene has CDR1 MNHNS and CDR2 SASEGT. Trimming cost V 3 bases and J 0 bases, with 11 bases left between them. The CDR3 length is 16 residues. Whole-study results and caveats: Without pretreatment biopsies, baseline tumor clonotype presence was undetermined.

This clone was recorded a few times. Its target is unknown. Time point noted: blood 4 weeks post-SBRT, at nephrectomy. This sample's treatment: 15 Gy SBRT to primary tumor, nephrectomy 4 weeks later. Method: immunoSEQ multiplex PCR; TCRdb's copy keeps in-frame clones and lacks some. The data contain fewer than 200,000 clones, around 90% of them singletons. Source: blood, taken from a patient whose treatment included radiotherapy and nephrectomy. The chain has TRBV6-1 and TRBJ1-4, with TRBD1 as a possible D gene (5 bases). The sequence derives from a woman between 50 and 59 years old with renal cell carcinoma. Written as DNA, the CDR3 is TGTGCCAGCAGTGAGGCCGCGGGGGCAACTAATGAAAAACTGTTTTTT. This sequence encodes CASSEAAGATNEKLFF.